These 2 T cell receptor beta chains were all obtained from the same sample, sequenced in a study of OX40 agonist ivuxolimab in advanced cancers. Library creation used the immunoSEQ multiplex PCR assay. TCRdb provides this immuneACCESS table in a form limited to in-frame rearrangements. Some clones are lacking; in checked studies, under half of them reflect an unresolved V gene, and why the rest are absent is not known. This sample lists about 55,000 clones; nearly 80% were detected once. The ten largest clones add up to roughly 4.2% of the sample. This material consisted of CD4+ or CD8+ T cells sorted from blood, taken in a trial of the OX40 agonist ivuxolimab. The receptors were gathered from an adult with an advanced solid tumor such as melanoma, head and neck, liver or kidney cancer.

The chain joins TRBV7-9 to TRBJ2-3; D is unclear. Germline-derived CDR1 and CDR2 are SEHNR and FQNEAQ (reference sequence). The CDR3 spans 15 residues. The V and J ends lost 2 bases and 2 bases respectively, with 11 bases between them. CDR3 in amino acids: CASSLTAETTDTQYF. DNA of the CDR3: TGTGCCAGCAGCTTAACCGCGGAGACCACAGATACGCAGTATTTT.

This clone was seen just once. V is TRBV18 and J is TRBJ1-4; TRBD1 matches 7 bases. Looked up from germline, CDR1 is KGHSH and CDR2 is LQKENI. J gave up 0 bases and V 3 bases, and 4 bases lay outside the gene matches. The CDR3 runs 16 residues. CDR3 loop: CASSPLTGATNEKLFF. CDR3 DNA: TGTGCCAGCTCACCGCTAACAGGGGCAACTAATGAAAAACTGTTTTTT. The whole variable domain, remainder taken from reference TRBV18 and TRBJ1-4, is NAGVMQNPRHLVRRRGQEARLRCSPMKGHSHVYWYRQLPEEGLKFMVYLQKENIIDESGMPKERFSAEFPKEGPSILRIQQVVRGDSAAYFCASSPLTGATNEKLFFGSGTQLSVL.